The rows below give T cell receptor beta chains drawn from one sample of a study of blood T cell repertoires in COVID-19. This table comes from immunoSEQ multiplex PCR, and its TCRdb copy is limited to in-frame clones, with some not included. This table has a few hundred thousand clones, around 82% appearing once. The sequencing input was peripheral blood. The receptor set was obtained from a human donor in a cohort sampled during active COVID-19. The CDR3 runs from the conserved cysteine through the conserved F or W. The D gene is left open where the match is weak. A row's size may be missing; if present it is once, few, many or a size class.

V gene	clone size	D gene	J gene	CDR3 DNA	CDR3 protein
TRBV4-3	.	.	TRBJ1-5	TGCGCCAGCAGCCAAGCGTTGCAGGGGAGGGATCAGCCCCAGCATTTT	CASSQALQGRDQPQHF
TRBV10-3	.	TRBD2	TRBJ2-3	TGTGCCATCAGTGGGACTAGCGGGGGCGAGGCAGATACGCAGTATTTT	CAISGTSGGEADTQYF
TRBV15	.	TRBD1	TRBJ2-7	TGTGCCACCAGCCGCCGACAGGGCAAACAGCAGTACTTC	CATSRRQGKQQYF
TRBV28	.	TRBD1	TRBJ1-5	TGTGCCAGCAGTGCAGGGGGCCGAGGGAATCAGCCCCAGCATTTT	CASSAGGRGNQPQHF
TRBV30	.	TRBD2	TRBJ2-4	TGTGCCTGGAGCCTAACCAGCGGGGTGGTCAAAAACATTCAGTACTTC	CAWSLTSGVVKNIQYF
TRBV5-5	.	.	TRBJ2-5	TGTGCCAGCAGCTGGGACGGCTCTTTCAGGGGGTACTTC	CASSWDGSFRGYF
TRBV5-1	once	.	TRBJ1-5	TGCGCCAGCAGCTTAGATGTGCAGGGAGGGGATCAGCCCCAGCATTTT	CASSLDVQGGDQPQHF
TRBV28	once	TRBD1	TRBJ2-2	TGTGCCAGCAGTTTAGGGGGACAGGGGTCCGGGGAGCTGTTTTTT	CASSLGGQGSGELFF
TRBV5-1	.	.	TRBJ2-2	TGCGCCAGCAGCTTGGGGAGGGCGAACACCGGGGAGCTGTTTTTT	CASSLGRANTGELFF
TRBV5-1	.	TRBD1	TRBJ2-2	TGCGCCAGCAGCGCGACAGGGGTCGGGGAGCTGTTTTTT	CASSATGVGELFF
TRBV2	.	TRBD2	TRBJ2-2	TGTGCCAGCACCGCCATGGTGCGGGGGGGCCATTACACCGGGGAGCTGTTTTTT	CASTAMVRGGHYTGELFF
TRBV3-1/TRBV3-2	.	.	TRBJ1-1	TGTGCCAGCAGCCAAGCAGGGGTCAGGAACACTGAAGCTTTCTTT	CASSQAGVRNTEAFF
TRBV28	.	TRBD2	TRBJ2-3	TGTGCCAGCAGTTCAGACCCTAGCGGGACAGATACGCAGTATTTT	CASSSDPSGTDTQYF
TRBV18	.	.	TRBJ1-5	TGTGCCAGCTCACTACAACCCCCTCACCGTAGCAATCAGCCCCAGCATTTT	CASSLQPPHRSNQPQHF
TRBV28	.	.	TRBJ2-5	TGTGCCAGCAGTGGGGAGGCGGAGACCCAGTACTTC	CASSGEAETQYF
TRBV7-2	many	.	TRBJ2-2	TGTGCCAGCAGCCCCCGAGGGTCCGGTAACGGGGAGCTGTTTTTT	CASSPRGSGNGELFF
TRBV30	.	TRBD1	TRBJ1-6	TGTGCCTGTACGGGACAGATTAATTCACCCCTCCACTTT	CACTGQINSPLHF
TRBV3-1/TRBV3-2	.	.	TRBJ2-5	TGTGCCAGCAGCCACCGCGACCAAGAGACCCAGTACTTC	CASSHRDQETQYF
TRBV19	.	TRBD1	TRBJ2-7	TGTGCCAGTAGTATAAGGACAGGGAGCTACGAGCAGTACTTC	CASSIRTGSYEQYF
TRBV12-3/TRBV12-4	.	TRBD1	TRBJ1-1	TGTGCCAGCAGTTTAGGACAGGGTGAGGCAGCTTTCTTT	CASSLGQGEAAFF
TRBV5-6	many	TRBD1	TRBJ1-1	TGTGCCAGCAGCTTGGCCAGGGGGAGTGAAGCTTTCTTT	CASSLARGSEAFF
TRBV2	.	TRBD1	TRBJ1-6	TGTGCCAGCAGCCCCGGGACAGGGTGGAATTCACCCCTCCACTTT	CASSPGTGWNSPLHF
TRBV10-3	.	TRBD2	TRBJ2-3	TGTGCCATCAGCCCGACTAGCGGGGGGCCCACAGATACGCAGTATTTT	CAISPTSGGPTDTQYF
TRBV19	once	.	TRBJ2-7	TGTGCCAGTAGTCCCCTCGGACCTCAGGGCTTGGGTTACGAGCAGTACTTC	CASSPLGPQGLGYEQYF
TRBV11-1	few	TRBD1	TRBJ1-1	TGTGCCAGCAGCTCTACTGGACAGGGCCCTGAAGCTTTCTTT	CASSSTGQGPEAFF
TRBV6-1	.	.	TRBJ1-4	TGTGCCAGCAGTGAAGCCTTTCACGGTGAAAAACTGTTTTTT	CASSEAFHGEKLFF
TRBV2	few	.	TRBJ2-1	TGTGCCAGCACGGACGACGGGGATGAGCAGTTCTTC	CASTDDGDEQFF
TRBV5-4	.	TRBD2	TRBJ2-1	TGTGCCAGCAGCTTGGGACTAGCGGGAGAGTCCTACAATGAGCAGTTCTTC	CASSLGLAGESYNEQFF
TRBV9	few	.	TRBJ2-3	TGTGCCAGCAGCCCACAGCAGAGTGGGAGTTGGAGCACAGATACGCAGTATTTT	CASSPQQSGSWSTDTQYF